This TCR beta chain was retrieved from a study of T-cell reconstitution after alpha-beta-depleted transplantation in children. V shed 7 bases and J 7 bases; nucleotides not matched to a gene: 8. The CDR3 covers 14 residues. Unique molecular identifiers were incorporated when the TCRbeta library was constructed. Each CDR3 protein gets one entry after TCRdb re-called the PCR reads with MiXCR. The data hold 600,000 to 700,000 distinct CDR3 sequences, with around 14% observed a single time. Findings and caveats of the study: It was surviving recipient T cells and thymic progenitors that gave some patients high TCRbeta diversity at day 60. Roughly two months post-transplant, alpha-beta T cells reportedly originated from several hundred graft clones that had expanded. T-cell counts and diversity were attributed mostly to newly produced T cells one year after transplant.

Ten or more counts support this clonotype. Its target is not known. This sample comprised PBMCs, obtained before TCRalphabeta/CD19-depleted stem cell transplant. The TCR originated in a girl aged 2-9 years with congenital amegakaryocytic thrombocytopenia, due to receive a stem cell transplant. The chain uses TRBV12-3 or TRBV12-4 and TRBJ2-1; 9 nucleotides line up with TRBD2. The DNA for the CDR3 is TGTGCCAGCAACCTCAGCGGGAGGAAAAATGAGCAGTTCTTC. This sequence encodes CASNLSGRKNEQFF.